A single sample is the source of the 5 T cell receptor beta chains below, sequenced in a study of Graves' ophthalmopathy and Graves' hyperthyroidism (dated 2018 in TCRdb). Sequenced using an Illumina HiSeq 2000. For repertoire sequencing, TCR beta CDR3 regions were amplified from RNA transcripts. The first round of RT-PCR was done with HTBI primers and the Qiagen OneStep RT-PCR kit, and was followed by a second round of multiplex PCR, then size selection and purification. The public sequencing data were trimmed at Q25 with fastp and processed into clonotypes with MiXCR by TCRdb, which kept only in-frame beta chains. Rows merge per CDR3 protein into single entries with the most common DNA and genes. The sample contains about 740,000 distinct CDR3 sequences, 35% to 50% of them found a single time. The top ten clones comprise about 40% of the sample. Source material: peripheral blood. All receptors come from an adult man with Graves' ophthalmopathy.

The chain uses TRBV5-5 and TRBJ1-1; unclear D gene. Trimming took 4 bases from V and 5 from J, leaving 18 bases between them. The germline gives CDR1 SGHKS, CDR2 YYEKEE (reference sequence). This CDR3 contains 15 residues. CDR3 loop: CASSARHRGDTEAFF. CDR3 coding DNA: TGTGCCAGCAGCGCGCGGCACCGAGGCGATACTGAAGCTTTCTTT.

This clonotype showed up just a few times. The rearrangement uses TRBV25-1 and TRBJ1-1, with D hard to call. The germline V and J ends were trimmed by 5 bases and 6 bases, with 10 bases remaining between them. Germline V gene data show CDR1 as MGHDK and CDR2 as SYGVNS. This CDR3 comprises 12 residues. CDR3 residues: CASSTGGAEAFF. As DNA, the CDR3 is TGTGCCAGCAGTACGGGAGGAGCTGAAGCTTTCTTT.

On this clonotype: Given the absence of the conserved phenylalanine or tryptophan at the CDR3 end, a read error is likely. This chain links TRBV11-1 with TRBJ1-1; D remains ambiguous. Trimming removed 5 bases from V and 6 bases from J, with 13 bases in between. The V gene's germline CDR1 is SGHAT and CDR2 FQDESV (reference sequence). The CDR3 totals 13 residues. CDR3 bases: TGTGCCAGCAGCCCGCCTTCCACCCCTGAAGCTTTCCTT. Its translation: CASSPPSTPEAFL.

This clonotype was seen a few times. The chain links TRBV5-6 to TRBJ1-1, with D possibly being TRBD1 (6 bases). CDR1 and CDR2 (germline): SGHDT, YYEEEE. This CDR3 has 15 amino acids. Trimming took off 0 bases at V and 6 bases at J, with 15 bases between the two ends. The DNA for the CDR3 is TGTGCCAGCAGCTTGGCCCTAGGGGGATCGGCTGAAGCTTTCTTT. This translates into CASSLALGGSAEAFF.

Turning to this clonotype: A much larger clone differs by one base, so this may be a read error. V usage is TRBV2 and J usage is TRBJ1-3; D is unclear. Germline values: CDR1 SNHLY, CDR2 FYNNEI. This CDR3 has 14 residues. Deletions cut 3 bases from V and 4 bases from J, with 10 bases between. CDR3 nucleotide sequence: TGTGCCAGCAGTGACCGGGGTGGAGGAAACACCATATATTTT. Translation: CASSDRGGGNTIYF.